The subject of this entry is one T cell receptor beta chain. Here immunoSEQ multiplex PCR was the method, and the copy in TCRdb shows in-frame clones only, minus some. The table lists around 86,000 clones, approximately 92% of them singletons. This specimen comes from a study of T cell changes during pregnancy in multiple sclerosis. CDR1 MNHNS and CDR2 SASEGT come from the germline V gene. The CDR3 contains 15 residues. The V gene lost 4 bases and the J gene lost 9 bases, with 19 bases spanning the gap. The receptor comes from a female donor with multiple sclerosis, enrolled in a pregnancy study. Sequencing used peripheral blood, obtained in the first trimester of pregnancy. The V call is TRBV6-1, the J call TRBJ2-1, with D possibly matching TRBD1 (6 bases). CDR3 sequence (DNA): TGTGCCAGCAGTGTAGGGGGAGCCGCAATAGGTGAGCAGTTCTTC. This encodes CASSVGGAAIGEQFF.